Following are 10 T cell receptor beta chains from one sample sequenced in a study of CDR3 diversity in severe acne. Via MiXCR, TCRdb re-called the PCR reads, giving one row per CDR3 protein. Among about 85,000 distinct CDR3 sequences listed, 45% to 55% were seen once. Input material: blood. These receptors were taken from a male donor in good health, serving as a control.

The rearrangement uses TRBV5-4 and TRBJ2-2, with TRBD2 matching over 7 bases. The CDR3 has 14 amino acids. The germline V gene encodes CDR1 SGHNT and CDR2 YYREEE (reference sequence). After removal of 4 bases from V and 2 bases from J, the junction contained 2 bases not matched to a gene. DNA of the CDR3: TGTGCCAGCAGCCCTAGCGGAAACACCGGGGAGCTGTTTTTT. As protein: CASSPSGNTGELFF.

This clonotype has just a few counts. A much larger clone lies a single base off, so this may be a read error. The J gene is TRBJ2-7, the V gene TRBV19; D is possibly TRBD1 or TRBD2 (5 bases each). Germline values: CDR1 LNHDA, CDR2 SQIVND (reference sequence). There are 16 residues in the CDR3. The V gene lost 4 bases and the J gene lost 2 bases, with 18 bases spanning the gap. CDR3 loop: CASSTIGDGAAYEQYF. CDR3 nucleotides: TGTGCCAGTAGTACCATTGGGGACGGGGCAGCCTACGAGCAGTACTTC.

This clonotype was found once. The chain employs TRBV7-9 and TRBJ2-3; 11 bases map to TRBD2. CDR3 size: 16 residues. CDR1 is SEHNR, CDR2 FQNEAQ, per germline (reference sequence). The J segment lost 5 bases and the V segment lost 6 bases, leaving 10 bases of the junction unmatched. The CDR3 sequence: CASRSIGLAGGDTQYF. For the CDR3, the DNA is TGTGCCAGCAGATCTATTGGACTAGCGGGCGGAGATACGCAGTATTTT.

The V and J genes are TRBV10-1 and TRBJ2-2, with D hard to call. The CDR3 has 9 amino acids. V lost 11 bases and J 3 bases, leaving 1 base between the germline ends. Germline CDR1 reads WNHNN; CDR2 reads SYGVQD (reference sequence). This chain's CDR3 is CAYTGELFF. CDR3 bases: TGCGCCTACACCGGGGAGCTGTTTTTT.

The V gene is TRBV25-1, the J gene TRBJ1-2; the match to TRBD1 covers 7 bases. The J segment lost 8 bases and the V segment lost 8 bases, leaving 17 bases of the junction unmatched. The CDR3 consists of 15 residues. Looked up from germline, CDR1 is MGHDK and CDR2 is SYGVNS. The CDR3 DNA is TGTGCCAGCGGCGACTTCACCCGGGACAGTGAAGGCTACACCTTC. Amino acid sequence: CASGDFTRDSEGYTF.

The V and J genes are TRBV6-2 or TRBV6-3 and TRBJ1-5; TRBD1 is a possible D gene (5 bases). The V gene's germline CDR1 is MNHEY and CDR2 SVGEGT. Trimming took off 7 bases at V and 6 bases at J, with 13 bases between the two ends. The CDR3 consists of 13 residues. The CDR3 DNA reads TGTGCCAGCACCGGGACTTCGGGTCAGCCCCAGCATTTT. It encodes CASTGTSGQPQHF.

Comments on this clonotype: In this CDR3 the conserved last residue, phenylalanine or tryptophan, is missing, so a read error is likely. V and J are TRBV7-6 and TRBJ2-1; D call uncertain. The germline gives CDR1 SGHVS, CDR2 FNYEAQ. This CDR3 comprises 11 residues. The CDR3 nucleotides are TGTACCAGCAGTCCTGGGCGTGAGCAGTTCTCC. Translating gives CTSSPGREQFS.

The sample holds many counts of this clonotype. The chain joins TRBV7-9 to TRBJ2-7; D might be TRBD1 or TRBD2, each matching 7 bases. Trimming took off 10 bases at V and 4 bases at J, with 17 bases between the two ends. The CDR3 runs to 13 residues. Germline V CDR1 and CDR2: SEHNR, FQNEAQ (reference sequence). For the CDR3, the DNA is TGTGCCACCAGGGGGGGGGAGAGTTACGAGCAGTACTTC. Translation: CATRGGESYEQYF.

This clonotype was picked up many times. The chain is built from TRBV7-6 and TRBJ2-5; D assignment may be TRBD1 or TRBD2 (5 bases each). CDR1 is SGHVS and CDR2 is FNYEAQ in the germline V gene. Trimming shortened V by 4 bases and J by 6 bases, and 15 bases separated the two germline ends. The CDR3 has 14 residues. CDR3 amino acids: CASSSGPPGQTQYF. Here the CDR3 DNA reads TGTGCCAGCAGCTCCGGGCCGCCGGGACAGACCCAGTACTTC.

CDR3 DNA sequence: TGTGCCAGCAGCCTAAAGGGGGGCGGCTATGGCTACACCTTC. Translation: CASSLKGGGYGYTF. The chain uses TRBV7-3 and TRBJ1-2, with D perhaps matching TRBD1 (6 bases). Deletions cut 5 bases from V and 4 bases from J, with 14 bases between. The CDR3 runs 14 residues. Per germline, CDR1 SGHTA and CDR2 FQGTGA. Using reference TRBV7-3 and TRBJ1-2 for the parts outside the CDR3, the full variable domain is GAGVSQTPSNKVTEKGKYVELRCDPISGHTALYWYRQSLGQGPEFLIYFQGTGAADDSGLPNDRFFAVRPEGSVSTLKIQRTERGDSAVYLCASSLKGGGYGYTFGSGTRLTVV.